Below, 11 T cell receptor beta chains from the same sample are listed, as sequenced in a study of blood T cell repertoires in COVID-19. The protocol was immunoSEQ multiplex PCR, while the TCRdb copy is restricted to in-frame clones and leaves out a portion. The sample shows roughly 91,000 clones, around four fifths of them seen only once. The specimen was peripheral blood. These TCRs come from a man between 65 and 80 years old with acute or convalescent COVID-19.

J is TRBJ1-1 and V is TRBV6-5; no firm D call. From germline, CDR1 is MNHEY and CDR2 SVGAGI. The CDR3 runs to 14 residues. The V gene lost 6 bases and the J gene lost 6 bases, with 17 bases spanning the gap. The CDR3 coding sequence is TGTGCCAGCAGCGGAGGGTGGGGAAATGCTGAAGCTTTCTTT. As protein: CASSGGWGNAEAFF.

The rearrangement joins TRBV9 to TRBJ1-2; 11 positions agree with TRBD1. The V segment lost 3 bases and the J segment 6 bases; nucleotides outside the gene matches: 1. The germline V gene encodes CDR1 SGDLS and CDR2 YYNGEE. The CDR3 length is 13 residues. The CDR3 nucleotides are TGTGCCAGCAGCGAGGGACAGGGGGATGGCTACACCTTC. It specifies CASSEGQGDGYTF. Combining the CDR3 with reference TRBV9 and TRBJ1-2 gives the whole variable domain DSGVTQTPKHLITATGQRVTLRCSPRSGDLSVYWYQQSLDQGLQFLIQYYNGEERAKGNILERFSAQQFPDLHSELNLSSLELGDSALYFCASSEGQGDGYTFGSGTRLTVV.

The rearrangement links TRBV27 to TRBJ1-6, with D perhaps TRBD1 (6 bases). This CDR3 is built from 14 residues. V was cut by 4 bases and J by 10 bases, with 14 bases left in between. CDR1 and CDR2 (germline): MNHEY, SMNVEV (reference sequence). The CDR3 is CASSWGRGSSPLHF. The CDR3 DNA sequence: TGTGCCAGCAGTTGGGGCAGGGGCAGCTCACCCCTCCACTTT.

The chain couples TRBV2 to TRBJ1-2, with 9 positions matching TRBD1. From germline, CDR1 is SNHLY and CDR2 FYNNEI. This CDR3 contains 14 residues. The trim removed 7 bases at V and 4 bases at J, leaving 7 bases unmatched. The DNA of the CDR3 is TGTGCCAGCATTCAGACAGGGGGTAGCTATGGCTACACCTTC. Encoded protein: CASIQTGGSYGYTF.

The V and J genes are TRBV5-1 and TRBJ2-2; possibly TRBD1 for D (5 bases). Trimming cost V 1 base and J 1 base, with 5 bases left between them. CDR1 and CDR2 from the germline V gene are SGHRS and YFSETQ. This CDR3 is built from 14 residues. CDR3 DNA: TGCGCCAGCAGCTTGACAGGGAACACCGGGGAGCTGTTTTTT. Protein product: CASSLTGNTGELFF.

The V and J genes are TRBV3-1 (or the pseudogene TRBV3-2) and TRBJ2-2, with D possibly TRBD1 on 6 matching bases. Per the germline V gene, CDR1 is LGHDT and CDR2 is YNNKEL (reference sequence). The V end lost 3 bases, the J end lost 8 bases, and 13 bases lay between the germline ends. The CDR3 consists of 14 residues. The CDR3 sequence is CASSHRQVSGELFF. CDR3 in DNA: TGTGCCAGCAGCCATAGACAGGTTTCGGGGGAGCTGTTTTTT.

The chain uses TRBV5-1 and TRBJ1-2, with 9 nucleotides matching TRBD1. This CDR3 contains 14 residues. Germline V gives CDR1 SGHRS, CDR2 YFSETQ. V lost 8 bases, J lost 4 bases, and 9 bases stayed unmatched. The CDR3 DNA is TGCGCCAGTCGACAGGGGGAAGGGAGCTATGGCTACACCTTC. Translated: CASRQGEGSYGYTF.

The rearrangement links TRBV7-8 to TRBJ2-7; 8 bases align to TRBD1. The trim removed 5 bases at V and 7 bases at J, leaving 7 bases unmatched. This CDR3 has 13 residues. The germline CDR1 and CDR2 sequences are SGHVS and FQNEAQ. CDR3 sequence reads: CASSPRTGREQYV. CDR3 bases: TGTGCCAGCAGCCCACGGACAGGGCGGGAGCAGTACGTC.

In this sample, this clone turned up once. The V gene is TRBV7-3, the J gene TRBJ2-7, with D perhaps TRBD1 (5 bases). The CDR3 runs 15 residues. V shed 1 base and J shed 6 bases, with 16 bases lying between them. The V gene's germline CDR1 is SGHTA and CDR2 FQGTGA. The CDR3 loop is CASSLKGAPRREQYF. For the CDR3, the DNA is TGTGCCAGCAGCTTAAAAGGGGCCCCTCGTCGCGAGCAGTACTTC.

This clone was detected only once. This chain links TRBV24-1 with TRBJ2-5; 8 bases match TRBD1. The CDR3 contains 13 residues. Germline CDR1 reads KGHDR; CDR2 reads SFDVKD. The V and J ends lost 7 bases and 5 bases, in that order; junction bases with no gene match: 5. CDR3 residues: CATSDRGRETQYF. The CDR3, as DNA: TGTGCCACCAGCGACAGGGGACGGGAGACCCAGTACTTC.

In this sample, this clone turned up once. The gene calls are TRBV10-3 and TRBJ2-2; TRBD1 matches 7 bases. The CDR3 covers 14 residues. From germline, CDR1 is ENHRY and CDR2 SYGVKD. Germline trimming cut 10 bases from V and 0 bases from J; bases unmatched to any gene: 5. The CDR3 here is CATGDSSNTGELFF. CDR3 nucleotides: TGTGCCACCGGGGACAGCTCGAACACCGGGGAGCTGTTTTTT.